Listed below are T cell receptor beta chains from one sample, sequenced in a study of T cells in Graves' hyperthyroidism and ophthalmopathy. Each CDR3 protein gets one entry after TCRdb re-called the multiplex PCR reads with MiXCR. This sample carries approximately 640,000 distinct CDR3 sequences, 45% of them seen once, and the ten largest clones take less than 8.5%. The specimen was peripheral blood or thyroid tissue (not recorded which). Every receptor here comes from an adult man with Graves' disease, either hyperthyroidism or ophthalmopathy (not recorded which). CDR3s include the opening cysteine and the closing phenylalanine or tryptophan. Each record gives: clone size, D gene, V gene, J gene, CDR3 DNA, CDR3 protein. The D gene is left open where the match is weak. The listing skips clone size in some rows; elsewhere it reads once, few, many or a size class.

NA,TRBD2,TRBV7-9,TRBJ2-3,TGTGCCAGCAGCCAAGAGGTTGGCGGGAGTTCAGATACGCAGTATTTT,CASSQEVGGSSDTQYF
few,NA,TRBV7-8,TRBJ1-2,TGTGCCAGCAGCCCTGTGCCAGGGACCTATGGCTACACCTTC,CASSPVPGTYGYTF
many,NA,TRBV2,TRBJ1-6,TGTGCCAGCAGTCCGGGACGGGGGAATTCACCCCTCCACTTT,CASSPGRGNSPLHF
NA,NA,TRBV2,TRBJ1-5,TGTGCCAGCAGCCCGGACCTACTCCGGGATCAGCCCCAGCATTTT,CASSPDLLRDQPQHF
once,NA,TRBV6-2/TRBV6-3,TRBJ1-5,TGTGCCAGCACGGCCTTTGGTCCGGGAATAGGCAATCAGCCCCAGCATTTT,CASTAFGPGIGNQPQHF
few,NA,TRBV7-8,TRBJ1-6,TGTGCCAGCAGCCAAGCTGGCAGGAGGGATTCACCCCTCCACTTT,CASSQAGRRDSPLHF
NA,TRBD1,TRBV20-1,TRBJ1-2,TGCAGTGCCCCTGTACGGGACAGCAACTATGGCTACACCTTC,CSAPVRDSNYGYTF
NA,NA,TRBV20-1,TRBJ1-1,TGCAGTGCTCCGCCCGAACCGAACACTGAAGCTTTCTTT,CSAPPEPNTEAFF
many,NA,TRBV7-9,TRBJ2-7,TGTGCCAGCAGCTTAGGTTCGGGGGAATACTTC,CASSLGSGEYF
once,NA,TRBV6-2/TRBV6-3,TRBJ2-7,TGTGCCAGCAGTTACTCGGGGGGGCTGGGGTCCTACGAGCAGTACTTC,CASSYSGGLGSYEQYF
NA,NA,TRBV12-3/TRBV12-4,TRBJ1-5,TGTGCCAGCAGTGCACCCGGGACGACTCATCAGCCCCAGCATTTT,CASSAPGTTHQPQHF
many,NA,TRBV20-1,TRBJ1-1,TGCAGTGCTAGCAGGGTAAACACTGAAGCTTTCTTT,CSASRVNTEAFF
NA,TRBD1,TRBV7-4,TRBJ2-7,TGTGCCAGCTCCGGGACAGGGGATAGAAACGAGCAGTACTTC,CASSGTGDRNEQYF
NA,NA,TRBV5-1,TRBJ2-7,TGCGCCAGCAGCTTGCTGGGCTACACCTACGAGCAGTACTTC,CASSLLGYTYEQYF
many,NA,TRBV2,TRBJ1-2,TGTGCCAGCAGTTTTAAGTCAGGGACTATCTATGGCTACACCTTC,CASSFKSGTIYGYTF
few,TRBD2,TRBV7-9,TRBJ2-7,TGTGCCAGCAGCCCCCGGGGGAGCGGGGGCTACGAGCAGTACTTC,CASSPRGSGGYEQYF
once,NA,TRBV29-1,TRBJ1-2,TGCAGCGTTGAAGGAGGGCTTAACTATGGCTACACCTTC,CSVEGGLNYGYTF
NA,TRBD1,TRBV7-2,TRBJ2-7,TGTGCCAGCAGACGGACAGGGAGGCAGTACTTC,CASRRTGRQYF
NA,NA,TRBV7-2,TRBJ1-1,TGCGCCAGCAGCCAACGACACTTGAACACTGAAGCTTTCTTT,CASSQRHLNTEAFF
NA,NA,TRBV19,TRBJ1-5,TGTGCCAGTAGTAAAGGGAAATATAGCAATCAGCCCCAGCATTTT,CASSKGKYSNQPQHF
NA,TRBD1,TRBV29-1,TRBJ1-2,TGCAGCGTTGAAGTTCGGACAGGGCACTATGGCTACACCTTC,CSVEVRTGHYGYTF
NA,TRBD2,TRBV20-1,TRBJ2-5,TGCAGTGCTAGGCAGGGACTAGCGGGGAGAGAGACCCAGTACTTC,CSARQGLAGRETQYF
many,NA,TRBV2,TRBJ1-5,TGTGCCAGCAGTGAAACTTCAGGGAATAATCAGCCCCAGCATTTT,CASSETSGNNQPQHF
few,NA,TRBV19,TRBJ1-2,TGTGCCAGTAGGGCGACAGGTTTGGGCTACACCTTC,CASRATGLGYTF
many,NA,TRBV2,TRBJ2-6,TGTGCCATCAATCTGGGGGGACTCTCTGGGGCCAACGTCCTGACTTTC,CAINLGGLSGANVLTF